One sample yielded the 15 T cell receptor beta chains listed below, sequenced in a study of CD8 T cells in Susac syndrome. Reverse transcription of about 0.45 to 1 ug RNA was performed with random hexamers. TCRdb used MiXCR to reprocess the immunoSEQ multiplex PCR reads, holding one entry per CDR3 protein. The profile shows approximately 200,000 distinct CDR3 sequences, 95% of them singletons. Sequenced sample: CD4+ T cells from PBMCs. The receptors were gathered from a human donor with multiple sclerosis.

The V and J genes are TRBV5-6 and TRBJ1-1, with unresolved D. This CDR3 has 15 amino acids. The ends were cut back, 3 bases at V and 1 base at J, with 13 bases in the middle. CDR1 is SGHDT, CDR2 YYEEEE, per germline. This CDR3 is CASSSFLTTNTEAFF. CDR3 nucleotide sequence: TGTGCCAGCAGCTCCTTTCTGACAACGAACACTGAAGCTTTCTTT.

The chain recombines TRBV25-1 with TRBJ1-2, with 9 bases that match TRBD1. CDR1 is MGHDK, CDR2 SYGVNS, per germline. V lost 3 bases, J lost 8 bases, and 7 bases stayed unmatched. There are 14 residues in the CDR3. CDR3 bases: TGTGCCAGCAGTGATCTAGGGACAGGGAGAGGCTACACCTTC. This codes for CASSDLGTGRGYTF.

This chain joins TRBV9 and TRBJ2-1, with D perhaps TRBD2 (6 bases). The CDR3 loop spans 16 amino acids. Germline lookup yields CDR1 SGDLS and CDR2 YYNGEE. Deletions cut 5 bases from V and 0 bases from J, with 15 bases between. The CDR3 region is CASSLSVGSSYNEQFF. CDR3 DNA sequence: TGTGCCAGCAGTCTCAGCGTCGGGAGCTCCTACAATGAGCAGTTCTTC.

This chain links TRBV12-3 or TRBV12-4 with TRBJ2-2; D not resolved. V was cut by 5 bases and J by 8 bases, with 12 bases left in between. The CDR3 sequence is 13 residues long. CDR3 DNA: TGTGCCAGCAGTGGATCCAGAGGAGGGGAGCTGTTTTTT. Translation gives CASSGSRGGELFF.

The chain recombines TRBV4-1 with TRBJ2-3; 10 bases are shared with TRBD2. This CDR3 contains 17 residues. Germline V gene lookup returns CDR1 MGHRA and CDR2 YSYEKL. The V segment lost 4 bases and the J segment 2 bases; nucleotides outside the gene matches: 9. This CDR3 is CASSLSGGPTNTDTQYF. CDR3 DNA: TGCGCCAGCAGCCTTAGCGGGGGGCCAACTAACACAGATACGCAGTATTTT.

V usage is TRBV6-5 and J usage is TRBJ2-7; possibly TRBD2 for D (6 bases). This CDR3 contains 13 residues. Deletions cut 6 bases from V and 6 bases from J, with 15 bases between. Germline CDR1 is MNHEY and CDR2 is SVGAGI. CDR3 in amino acids: CASRSLAVREQYV. For the CDR3, the DNA is TGTGCCAGCAGGTCCTTAGCGGTCCGCGAGCAGTACGTC.

The CDR3 loop is CASSLGQGNVLTF. The CDR3 DNA is TGTGCCAGCAGTTTAGGACAGGGAAACGTCCTGACTTTC. The chain carries TRBV12-3 or TRBV12-4 and TRBJ2-6, with 7 bases aligning to TRBD1. V was pared by 1 base and J by 10 bases, with 1 base of the junction left unmatched. The CDR3 extends over 13 amino acids.

This chain joins TRBV3-1 and TRBJ1-5; no firm D call. Germline CDR1 and CDR2: LGHDT and YNNKEL (reference sequence). This CDR3 spans 14 amino acids. V lost 3 bases and J lost 6, with 12 bases in between. CDR3 in amino acids: CASSHSGEAQPQHF. CDR3 in DNA: TGTGCCAGCAGCCACAGCGGGGAGGCTCAGCCCCAGCATTTT.

This chain uses TRBV29-1 with TRBJ2-7, with 10 bases matching TRBD1. Germline CDR1 is SQVTM and CDR2 is ANQGSEA. Trimming removed 5 bases from V and 6 bases from J; junction bases left unmatched: 7. This CDR3 is built from 13 residues. CDR3 in amino acids: CSVLTGGGGEQYV. The CDR3 coding sequence is TGCAGCGTTCTGACAGGGGGCGGGGGCGAGCAGTACGTC.

This clonotype was recorded once. The chain joins TRBV12-3 or TRBV12-4 to TRBJ2-4, with no clear D. The ends were cut back, 5 bases at V and 0 bases at J, with 11 bases in the middle. CDR3 length: 15 amino acids. CDR3 DNA sequence: TGTGCCAGCAGTCCGACCCAGAAAGCCAAAAACATTCAGTACTTC. Translated: CASSPTQKAKNIQYF.

The CDR3 region is CASSQDGASNQPQHF. The DNA of the CDR3 is TGTGCCAGCAGCCAAGATGGGGCCAGCAATCAGCCCCAGCATTTT. The V call is TRBV3-1, the J call TRBJ1-5, with D possibly being TRBD1 (5 bases). The CDR3 loop spans 15 amino acids. Trimming left V 0 bases short and J 1 base short, with 7 bases between. Germline CDR1 reads LGHDT; CDR2 reads YNNKEL (reference sequence).

The rearrangement uses TRBV30 and TRBJ1-5; the D is unclear. CDR3 length: 15 residues. Germline V gene sequence: CDR1 GTSNPN, CDR2 SVGIG (reference sequence). V lost 2 bases to trimming and J lost 0 bases, with 11 bases between them. In DNA form, the CDR3 reads TGTGCCTGGAGTCGTCCGGGTAATAGCAATCAGCCCCAGCATTTT. Its protein product is CAWSRPGNSNQPQHF. The whole variable domain, remainder taken from reference TRBV30 and TRBJ1-5, is SQTIHQWPATLVQPVGSPLSLECTVEGTSNPNLYWYRQAAGRGLQLLFYSVGIGQISSEVPQNLSASRPQDRQFILSSKKLLLSDSGFYLCAWSRPGNSNQPQHFGDGTRLSIL.

The chain uses TRBV3-1 and TRBJ1-6; D gene uncertain. The CDR3 totals 16 residues. Germline lookup yields CDR1 LGHDT and CDR2 YNNKEL (reference sequence). V was shortened by 0 bases and J by 5 bases, with 11 bases between the two germline ends. The CDR3: CASSQDSLGNNSPLHF. Written as DNA, the CDR3 is TGTGCCAGCAGCCAAGACTCTCTCGGCAATAATTCACCCCTCCACTTT.

The rearrangement joins TRBV12-3 or TRBV12-4 to TRBJ2-5, with TRBD2 matching 8 bases. V gave up 2 bases and J gave up 5 bases; unmatched junction bases: 4. This CDR3 comprises 14 residues. In DNA form, the CDR3 reads TGTGCCAGCAGTTTACGGGGGGGCCAGGAGACCCAGTACTTC. Translation: CASSLRGGQETQYF.

The rearrangement uses TRBV15 and TRBJ1-2; the D gene is possibly TRBD1 (5 bases). V shed 0 bases and J shed 3 bases, with 5 bases lying between them. The V gene's germline CDR1 is LNHNV and CDR2 YYDKDF (reference sequence). The length of the CDR3 is 13 residues. Written as DNA, the CDR3 is TGTGCCACCAGCAGAGACAGGGACTATGGCTACACCTTC. Encoded protein: CATSRDRDYGYTF.